The T cell receptor beta chain described here comes from a study of shared clonotypes between healthy human individuals. V dropped 2 bases and J dropped 0 bases, with 4 bases sitting between them. Germline lookup yields CDR1 SGHTA and CDR2 FQGTGA. The CDR3 totals 13 residues. The data were produced by immunoSEQ multiplex PCR, yet TCRdb's version contains in-frame clones alone and is incomplete. The data show around 980,000 clones, about 84% seen once. This clone was seen ten or more times. Other DNA sequences in the sample encode the same CDR3. The origin of this receptor is a man aged 18 to 30 in good health. Some clones in this sample may be carry-over from other donors' samples. Sequenced sample: memory CD4+ T cells from PBMCs. Described subset: CD45RA-negative fraction. The chain employs TRBV7-3 and TRBJ1-1; D is undetermined. The CDR3 loop reads CASSLQVNTEAFF. CDR3 nucleotides: TGTGCCAGCAGCTTACAGGTGAACACTGAAGCTTTCTTT.